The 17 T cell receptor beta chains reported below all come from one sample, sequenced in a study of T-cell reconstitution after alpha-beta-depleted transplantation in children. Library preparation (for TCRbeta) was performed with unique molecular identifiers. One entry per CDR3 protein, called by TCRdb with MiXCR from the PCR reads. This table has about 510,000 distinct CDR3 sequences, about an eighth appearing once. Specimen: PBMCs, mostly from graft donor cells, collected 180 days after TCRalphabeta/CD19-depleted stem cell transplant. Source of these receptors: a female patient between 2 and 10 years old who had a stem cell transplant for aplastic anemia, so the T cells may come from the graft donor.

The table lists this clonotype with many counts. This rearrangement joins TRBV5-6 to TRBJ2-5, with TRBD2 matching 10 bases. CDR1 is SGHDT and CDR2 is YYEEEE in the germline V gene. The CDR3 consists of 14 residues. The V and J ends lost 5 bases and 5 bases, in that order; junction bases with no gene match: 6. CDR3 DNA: TGTGCCAGCAGTTCCAGCGGGGGGGCCGAGACCCAGTACTTC. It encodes CASSSSGGAETQYF.

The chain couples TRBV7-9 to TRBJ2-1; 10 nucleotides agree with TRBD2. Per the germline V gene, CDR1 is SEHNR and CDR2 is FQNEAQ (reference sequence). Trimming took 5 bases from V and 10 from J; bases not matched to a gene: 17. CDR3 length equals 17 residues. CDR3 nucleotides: TGTGCCAGCAGCCCTACCTCCCCACTAGCGGGATTGCGGGAGCAGTTCTTC. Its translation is CASSPTSPLAGLREQFF.

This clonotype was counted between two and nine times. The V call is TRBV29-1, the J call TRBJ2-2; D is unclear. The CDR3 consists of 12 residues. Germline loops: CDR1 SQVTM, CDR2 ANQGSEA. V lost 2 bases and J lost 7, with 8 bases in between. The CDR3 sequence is CSVESPNGELFF. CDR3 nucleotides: TGCAGCGTTGAAAGCCCCAACGGGGAGCTGTTTTTT.

The CDR3 DNA reads TGCAGTGCTAGGGGCCACACCTACGAGCAGTACTTC. It is translated as CSARGHTYEQYF. The chain uses TRBV20-1 and TRBJ2-7; no clear D. The CDR3 spans 12 residues. In germline, CDR1 is DFQATT, CDR2 SNEGSKA (reference sequence). V shed 3 bases and J shed 2 bases, with 8 bases lying between them.

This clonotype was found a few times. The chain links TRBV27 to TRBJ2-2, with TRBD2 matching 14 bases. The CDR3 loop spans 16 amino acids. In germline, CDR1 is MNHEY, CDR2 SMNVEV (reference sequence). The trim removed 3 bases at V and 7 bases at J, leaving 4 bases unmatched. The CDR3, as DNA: TGTGCCAGCAGTTTGAGACTAGCGGGAGGGCACGGGGAGCTGTTTTTT. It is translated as CASSLRLAGGHGELFF.

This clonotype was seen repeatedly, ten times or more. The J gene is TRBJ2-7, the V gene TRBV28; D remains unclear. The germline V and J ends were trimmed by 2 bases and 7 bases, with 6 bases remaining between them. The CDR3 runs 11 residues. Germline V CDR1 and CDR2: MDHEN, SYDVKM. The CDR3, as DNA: TGTGCCAGCAGTTTACGATGGGAGCAGTACTTC. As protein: CASSLRWEQYF.

This CDR3 reads CASSTRATDTQYF. In nucleotides, the CDR3 is TGTGCCAGCTCAACTAGGGCCACAGATACGCAGTATTTT. This chain links TRBV18 with TRBJ2-3, with D possibly matching TRBD2 (5 bases). Germline CDR1 KGHSH, CDR2 LQKENI. This CDR3 is 13 amino acids long. Trimming took 5 bases from V and 2 from J, leaving 8 bases between them.

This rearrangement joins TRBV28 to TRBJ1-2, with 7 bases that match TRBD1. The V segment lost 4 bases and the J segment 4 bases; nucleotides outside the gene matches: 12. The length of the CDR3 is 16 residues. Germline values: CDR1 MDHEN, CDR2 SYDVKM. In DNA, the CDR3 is TGTGCCAGCAGTTGGGGGGACAGATCCGGACGCTATGGCTACACCTTC. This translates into CASSWGDRSGRYGYTF.

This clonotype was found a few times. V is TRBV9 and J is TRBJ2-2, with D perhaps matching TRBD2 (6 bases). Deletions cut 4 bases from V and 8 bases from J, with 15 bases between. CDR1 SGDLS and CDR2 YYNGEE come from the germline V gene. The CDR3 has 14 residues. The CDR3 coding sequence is TGTGCCAGCAGCAAAACGGGACTGTCAGGGGAGCTGTTTTTT. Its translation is CASSKTGLSGELFF.

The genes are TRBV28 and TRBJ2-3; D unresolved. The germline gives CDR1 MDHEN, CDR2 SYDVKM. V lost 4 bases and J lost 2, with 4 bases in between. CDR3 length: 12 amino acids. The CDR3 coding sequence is TGTGCCAGCAGTTCCGACACAGATACGCAGTATTTT. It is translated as CASSSDTDTQYF.

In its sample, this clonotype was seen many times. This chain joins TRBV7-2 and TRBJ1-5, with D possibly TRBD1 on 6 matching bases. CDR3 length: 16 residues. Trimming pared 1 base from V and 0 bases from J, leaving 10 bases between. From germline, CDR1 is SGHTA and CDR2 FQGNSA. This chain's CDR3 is CASSLVAGDSNQPQHF. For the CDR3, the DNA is TGTGCCAGCAGCTTAGTGGCAGGGGATAGCAATCAGCCCCAGCATTTT.

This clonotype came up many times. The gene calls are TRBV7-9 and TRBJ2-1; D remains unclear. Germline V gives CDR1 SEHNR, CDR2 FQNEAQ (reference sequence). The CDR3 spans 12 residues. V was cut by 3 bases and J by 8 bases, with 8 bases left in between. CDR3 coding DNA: TGTGCCAGCAGCTTCGGCAGAGATGAGCAGTTCTTC. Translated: CASSFGRDEQFF.

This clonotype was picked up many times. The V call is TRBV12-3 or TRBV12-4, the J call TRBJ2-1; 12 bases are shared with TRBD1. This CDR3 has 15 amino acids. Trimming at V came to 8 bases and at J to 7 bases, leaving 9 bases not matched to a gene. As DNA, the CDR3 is TGTGCCAGCCTTTCCGGGACAGGGGGCCGGAATGAGCAGTTCTTC. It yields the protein CASLSGTGGRNEQFF.

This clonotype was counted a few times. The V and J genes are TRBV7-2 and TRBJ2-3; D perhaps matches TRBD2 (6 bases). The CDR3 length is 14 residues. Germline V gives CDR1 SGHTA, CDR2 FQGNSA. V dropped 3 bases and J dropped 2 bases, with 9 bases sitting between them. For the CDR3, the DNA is TGTGCCAGCAGCTTCGCGGGAATCACAGATACGCAGTATTTT. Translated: CASSFAGITDTQYF.

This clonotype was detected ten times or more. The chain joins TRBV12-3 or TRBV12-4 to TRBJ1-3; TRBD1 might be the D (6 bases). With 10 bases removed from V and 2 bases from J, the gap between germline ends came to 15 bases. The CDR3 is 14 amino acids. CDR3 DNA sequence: TGTGCCAACCGGGAAGGGGGAACTGGAAACACCATATATTTT. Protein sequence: CANREGGTGNTIYF.

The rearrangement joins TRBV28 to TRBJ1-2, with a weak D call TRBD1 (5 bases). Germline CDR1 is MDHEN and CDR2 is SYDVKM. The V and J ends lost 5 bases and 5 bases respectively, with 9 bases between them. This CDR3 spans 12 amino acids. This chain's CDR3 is CASSDRRYGYTF. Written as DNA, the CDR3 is TGTGCCAGCAGTGACAGAAGATATGGCTACACCTTC.

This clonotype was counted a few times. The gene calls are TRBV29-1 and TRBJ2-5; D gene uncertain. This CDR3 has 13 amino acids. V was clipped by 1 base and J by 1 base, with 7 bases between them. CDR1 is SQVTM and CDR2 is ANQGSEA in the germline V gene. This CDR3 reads CSVEGLPQETQYF. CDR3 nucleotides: TGCAGCGTTGAAGGACTGCCCCAAGAGACCCAGTACTTC.